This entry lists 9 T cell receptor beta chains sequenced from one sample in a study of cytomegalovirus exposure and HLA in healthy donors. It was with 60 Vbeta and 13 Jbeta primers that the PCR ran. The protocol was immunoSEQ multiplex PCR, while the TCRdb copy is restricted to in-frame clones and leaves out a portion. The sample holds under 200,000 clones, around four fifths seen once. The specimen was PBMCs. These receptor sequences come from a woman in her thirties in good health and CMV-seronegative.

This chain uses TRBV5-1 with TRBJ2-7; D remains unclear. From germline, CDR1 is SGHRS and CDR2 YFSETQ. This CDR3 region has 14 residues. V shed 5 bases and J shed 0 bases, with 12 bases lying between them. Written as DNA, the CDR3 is TGCGCCAGCAGGGGCGTAATGAGCTCCTACGAGCAGTACTTC. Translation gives CASRGVMSSYEQYF.

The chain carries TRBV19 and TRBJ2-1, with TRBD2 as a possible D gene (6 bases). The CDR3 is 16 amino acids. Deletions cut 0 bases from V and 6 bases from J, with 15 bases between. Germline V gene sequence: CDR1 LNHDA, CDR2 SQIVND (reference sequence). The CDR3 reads CASSIEGTAPGNEQFF. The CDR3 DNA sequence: TGTGCCAGTAGTATAGAAGGGACTGCCCCAGGCAATGAGCAGTTCTTC.

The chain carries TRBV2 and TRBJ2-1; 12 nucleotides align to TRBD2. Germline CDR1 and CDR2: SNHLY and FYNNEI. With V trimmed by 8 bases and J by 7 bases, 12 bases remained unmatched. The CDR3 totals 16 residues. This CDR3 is CASQLAGGLSPNEQFF. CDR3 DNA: TGTGCCAGCCAACTAGCGGGGGGCCTCTCGCCAAATGAGCAGTTCTTC.

In DNA, the CDR3 is TGTGCCTGGAGTGTACAGGGAGAAAAACTGTTTTTT. Its translation is CAWSVQGEKLFF. The V call is TRBV30, the J call TRBJ1-4; D perhaps matches TRBD1 (6 bases). The V gene lost 0 bases and the J gene lost 8 bases, with 7 bases spanning the gap. Looked up from germline, CDR1 is GTSNPN and CDR2 is SVGIG (reference sequence). This CDR3 has 12 residues. The full variable domain, with the rest looked up from reference TRBV30 and TRBJ1-4, is SQTIHQWPATLVQPVGSPLSLECTVEGTSNPNLYWYRQAAGRGLQLLFYSVGIGQISSEVPQNLSASRPQDRQFILSSKKLLLSDSGFYLCAWSVQGEKLFFGSGTQLSVL.

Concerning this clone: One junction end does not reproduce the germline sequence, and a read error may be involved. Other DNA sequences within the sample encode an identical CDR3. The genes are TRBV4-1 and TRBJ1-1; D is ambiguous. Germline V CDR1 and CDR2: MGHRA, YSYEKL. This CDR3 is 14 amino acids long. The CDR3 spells CASSQDRSYTEAFF. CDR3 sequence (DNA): TGCGCCAGCAGTCAAGATCGGAGCTACACTGAAGCTTTCTTT.

The CDR3 region is CAWSGGSSREGYTF. DNA of the CDR3: TGTGCCTGGAGTGGCGGGTCATCGAGGGAGGGCTACACCTTC. The chain employs TRBV30 and TRBJ1-2, with D uncertain. The germline V gene has CDR1 GTSNPN and CDR2 SVGIG (reference sequence). The CDR3 is 14 residues long. Trimming removed 1 base from V and 8 bases from J, with 17 bases in between.

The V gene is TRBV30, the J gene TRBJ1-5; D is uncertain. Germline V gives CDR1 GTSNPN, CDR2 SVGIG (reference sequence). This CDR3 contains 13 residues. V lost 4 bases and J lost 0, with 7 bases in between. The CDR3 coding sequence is TGTGCCTGGAATGAGGATAGCAATCAGCCCCAGCATTTT. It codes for CAWNEDSNQPQHF. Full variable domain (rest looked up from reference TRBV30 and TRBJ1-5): SQTIHQWPATLVQPVGSPLSLECTVEGTSNPNLYWYRQAAGRGLQLLFYSVGIGQISSEVPQNLSASRPQDRQFILSSKKLLLSDSGFYLCAWNEDSNQPQHFGDGTRLSIL.

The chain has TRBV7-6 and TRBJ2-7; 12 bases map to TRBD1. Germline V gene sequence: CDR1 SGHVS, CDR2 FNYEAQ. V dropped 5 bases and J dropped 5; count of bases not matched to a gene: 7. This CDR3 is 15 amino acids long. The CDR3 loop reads CASSTPGQGAHEQYF. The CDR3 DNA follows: TGTGCCAGCAGCACACCGGGACAGGGGGCACACGAGCAGTACTTC.

DNA for the CDR3: TGTGCCAGCAGGAGACCGGGACAGGGGGCCCAGCCCCAGCATTTT. This encodes CASRRPGQGAQPQHF. This rearrangement joins TRBV6-6 to TRBJ1-5; 12 nucleotides match TRBD1. Trimming took 6 bases from V and 7 from J; bases not matched to a gene: 7. Germline lookup yields CDR1 MNHNY and CDR2 SVGAGI (reference sequence). This CDR3 spans 15 amino acids.